Below are 26 T cell receptor beta chains sequenced from a single sample in a study of T-cell reconstitution after alpha-beta-depleted transplantation in children. A library of TCRbeta sequences, prepared with unique molecular identifiers, was generated. Using its own MiXCR run on the PCR reads, TCRdb lists one record per CDR3 protein. The repertoire consists of roughly 200,000 distinct CDR3 sequences, with approximately 11% occurring once and the leading ten covering 28%. The material sequenced was PBMCs, taken before TCRalphabeta/CD19-depleted stem cell transplant. The receptors here all came from a child younger than two with acute myeloid leukemia, due to receive a stem cell transplant.

The sample holds many counts of this clonotype. The chain has TRBV5-1 and TRBJ1-1, with D perhaps TRBD1 (5 bases). V dropped 0 bases and J dropped 0 bases, with 9 bases sitting between them. Germline CDR1 is SGHRS and CDR2 is YFSETQ. This CDR3 contains 15 residues. Written as DNA, the CDR3 is TGCGCCAGCAGCTTGGCACAGGTCATGAACACTGAAGCTTTCTTT. This codes for CASSLAQVMNTEAFF.

This clonotype was picked up many times. The V call is TRBV20-1, the J call TRBJ2-2; unclear D gene. Trimming shortened V by 6 bases and J by 7 bases, and 18 bases separated the two germline ends. The CDR3 has 14 residues. Germline CDR1 and CDR2: DFQATT and SNEGSKA (reference sequence). CDR3 region: CSAPIRVLGGELFF. CDR3 nucleotide sequence: TGCAGTGCCCCAATTCGGGTTCTGGGCGGGGAGCTGTTTTTT.

This clonotype was observed at least ten times. This CDR3 is CASTLTVPLSSGANVLTF. CDR3 coding DNA: TGTGCCAGCACCCTGACAGTCCCGTTAAGCTCTGGGGCCAACGTCCTGACTTTC. J is TRBJ2-6 and V is TRBV11-2, with a tentative D call TRBD1 (5 bases). Germline assignment: CDR1 SGHAT and CDR2 FQNNGV. The CDR3 length is 18 residues. With 7 bases removed from V and 0 bases from J, the gap between germline ends came to 19 bases.

This clonotype showed up many times. The CDR3 here is CASSHVGGGTYEQYF. The CDR3 DNA reads as TGTGCCAGCAGTCACGTCGGGGGAGGTACCTACGAGCAGTACTTC. The rearrangement links TRBV4-2 to TRBJ2-7, with D possibly TRBD2 on 6 matching bases. This CDR3 has 15 residues. Germline values: CDR1 LGHNA, CDR2 YNFKEQ. The V end lost 6 bases, the J end lost 2 bases, and 17 bases lay between the germline ends.

V gene TRBV5-1 combines with J gene TRBJ2-7, with D maybe TRBD2 (6 bases). Trimming took 5 bases from V and 8 from J, leaving 23 bases between them. From germline, CDR1 is SGHRS and CDR2 YFSETQ. The CDR3 covers 15 residues. The chain's CDR3 is CASSSTRDSPGKQYF. CDR3 DNA sequence: TGCGCCAGCAGTTCGACCCGGGACTCCCCTGGGAAGCAGTACTTC.

This clonotype was seen many times. The chain combines TRBV29-1 with TRBJ2-7, with 7 bases matching TRBD2. The CDR3 has 15 amino acids. Trimming cost V 3 bases and J 2 bases; bases outside gene matches: 10. Germline assignment: CDR1 SQVTM and CDR2 ANQGSEA. The CDR3 region is CSVEAGVRNTYEQYF. In DNA, the CDR3 is TGCAGCGTTGAGGCGGGGGTGAGGAACACCTACGAGCAGTACTTC.

On this clonotype itself: The CDR3 ends on some other residue instead of the conserved phenylalanine or tryptophan, so this is likely a read error. The chain carries TRBV5-4 and TRBJ2-1, with 10 positions matching TRBD2. The germline gives CDR1 SGHNT, CDR2 YYREEE (reference sequence). This CDR3 contains 19 residues. CDR3 nucleotides: TGTGCCAGCTGCTTGTTTGTCCTAGCGGGGGCCCAGGTCTACAATGAGCAGTTCTAC. As protein: CASCLFVLAGAQVYNEQFY.

This clonotype showed up many times. This rearrangement joins TRBV9 to TRBJ2-7; 7 nucleotides line up with TRBD1. The CDR3 length is 14 residues. Germline V CDR1 and CDR2: SGDLS, YYNGEE. The V gene end was trimmed by 4 bases and the J gene end by 1 base; junction bases not matched to a gene: 5. The CDR3 nucleotides read TGTGCCAGCAGCTACAGGACAGGTTCCTACGAGCAGTACTTC. It yields the protein CASSYRTGSYEQYF. The full variable domain, in which reference TRBV9 and TRBJ2-7 provide the parts outside the CDR3, is DSGVTQTPKHLITATGQRVTLRCSPRSGDLSVYWYQQSLDQGLQFLIQYYNGEERAKGNILERFSAQQFPDLHSELNLSSLELGDSALYFCASSYRTGSYEQYFGPGTRLTVT.

This clonotype has a count of ten or more. J is TRBJ2-3 and V is TRBV7-8; TRBD2 might be the D (5 bases). The V end lost 5 bases, the J end lost 2 bases, and 17 bases lay between the germline ends. Germline-derived CDR1 and CDR2 are SGHVS and FQNEAQ. This CDR3 is built from 16 residues. The CDR3 is CASSEVSTGDTDTQYF. In DNA, the CDR3 is TGTGCCAGCAGCGAGGTATCTACCGGGGACACAGATACGCAGTATTTT.

This clonotype was observed at least ten times. This sequence joins TRBV4-1 and TRBJ1-6; 8 bases are shared with TRBD1. V was pared by 2 bases and J by 4 bases, with 1 base of the junction left unmatched. Germline CDR1 is MGHRA and CDR2 is YSYEKL. This CDR3 comprises 15 residues. Here the CDR3 reads CASSQRTGYNSPLHF. CDR3 bases: TGCGCCAGCAGCCAACGGACAGGGTATAATTCACCCCTCCACTTT.

In this sample, this clonotype turned up many times. The rearrangement uses TRBV9 and TRBJ2-2, with D possibly called TRBD1 or TRBD2 (6 bases each). With 0 bases removed from V and 7 bases from J, the gap between germline ends came to 16 bases. Germline V gives CDR1 SGDLS, CDR2 YYNGEE. The CDR3 sequence is 16 residues long. The CDR3 reads CASSVALRGLDGELFF. The CDR3 DNA sequence: TGTGCCAGCAGCGTAGCCCTACGGGGGCTAGACGGGGAGCTGTTTTTT.

This clonotype was seen repeatedly, ten times or more. CDR3 protein: CASSPYRGGSPLHF. For the CDR3, the DNA is TGTGCCAGCAGCCCCTACAGGGGAGGGTCACCCCTCCACTTT. The chain joins TRBV12-3 or TRBV12-4 to TRBJ1-6; 7 nucleotides match TRBD1. This CDR3 is built from 14 residues. V was pared by 6 bases and J by 10 bases, with 9 bases of the junction left unmatched.

Many counts were recorded for this clonotype. V and J are TRBV28 and TRBJ1-5; TRBD1 matches 9 bases. V dropped 9 bases and J dropped 1; count of bases not matched to a gene: 16. Germline CDR1 is MDHEN and CDR2 is SYDVKM. The CDR3 runs 18 residues. Here the CDR3 reads CASTGGGQGYTSNQPQHF. The CDR3 DNA is TGTGCCAGTACTGGGGGGGGACAGGGTTACACAAGCAATCAGCCCCAGCATTTT. Filled out from reference TRBV28 and TRBJ1-5, the complete variable domain reads DVKVTQSSRYLVKRTGEKVFLECVQDMDHENMFWYRQDPGLGLRLIYFSYDVKMKEKGDIPEGYSVSREKKERFSLILESASTNQTSMYLCASTGGGQGYTSNQPQHFGDGTRLSIL.

A remark on this clonotype: This clone may be a read error of a much larger clone one base away. The chain links TRBV6-1 to TRBJ1-3; no reliable D call. The CDR3 covers 14 residues. CDR1 and CDR2 (germline): MNHNS, SASEGT. The CDR3: CASKWSSSRNTIYF. The DNA for the CDR3 is TGTGCCAGCAAATGGAGCAGCTCTAGAAACACCATATATTTT.

This clonotype was counted many times. The chain links TRBV28 to TRBJ1-1; 8 positions match TRBD1. The V gene end was trimmed by 3 bases and the J gene end by 3 bases; junction bases not matched to a gene: 3. Germline V CDR1 and CDR2: MDHEN, SYDVKM. CDR3 length: 14 amino acids. The CDR3 loop reads CASSLDRDYTEAFF. In nucleotides, the CDR3 is TGTGCCAGCAGTTTGGACAGGGATTACACTGAAGCTTTCTTT. Filled out from reference TRBV28 and TRBJ1-1, the complete variable domain reads DVKVTQSSRYLVKRTGEKVFLECVQDMDHENMFWYRQDPGLGLRLIYFSYDVKMKEKGDIPEGYSVSREKKERFSLILESASTNQTSMYLCASSLDRDYTEAFFGQGTRLTVV.

This clonotype was seen ten or more times. The chain recombines TRBV11-2 with TRBJ2-2, with D unclear. Germline loops: CDR1 SGHAT, CDR2 FQNNGV. This CDR3 region has 14 residues. The V end lost 3 bases, the J end lost 5 bases, and 10 bases lay between the germline ends. The CDR3 loop reads CASSLSRVTGELFF. The CDR3, as DNA: TGTGCCAGCAGCTTGTCCCGGGTGACCGGGGAGCTGTTTTTT.

The rearrangement joins TRBV4-1 to TRBJ1-3; D remains ambiguous. Germline lookup yields CDR1 MGHRA and CDR2 YSYEKL. V lost 4 bases, J lost 2 bases, and 18 bases lay in between. The CDR3 spans 17 residues. The DNA for the CDR3 is TGCGCCAGCAGCCTTCATTTCGGTAGCTCCGCTGGAAACACCATATATTTT. Protein product: CASSLHFGSSAGNTIYF.

This clonotype was counted at least ten times. The rearrangement joins TRBV20-1 to TRBJ1-1, with D unclear. V lost 3 bases to trimming and J lost 4 bases, with 12 bases between them. This CDR3 spans 13 amino acids. CDR1 and CDR2 from the germline V gene are DFQATT and SNEGSKA (reference sequence). In DNA, the CDR3 is TGCAGTGCTAGGAGGCGAATCGGCACTGAAGCTTTCTTT. Its translation is CSARRRIGTEAFF.

At least ten counts were recorded for this clonotype. J is TRBJ2-2 and V is TRBV5-6, with D perhaps matching TRBD1 or TRBD2 (5 bases each). Germline assignment: CDR1 SGHDT and CDR2 YYEEEE. The CDR3 is 14 amino acids. Trimming left V 5 bases short and J 2 bases short, with 10 bases between. The CDR3: CASSWDLNTGELFF. CDR3 DNA: TGTGCCAGCAGTTGGGACCTCAACACCGGGGAGCTGTTTTTT.

The V call is TRBV7-6, the J call TRBJ2-3; tentative D call: TRBD2 (6 bases). Trimming took off 2 bases at V and 2 bases at J, with 17 bases between the two ends. In germline, CDR1 is SGHVS, CDR2 FNYEAQ. The CDR3 consists of 17 residues. The CDR3 loop reads CASSLLSRDSLTDTQYF. DNA of the CDR3: TGTGCCAGCAGCTTATTGTCCCGGGACTCCCTCACAGATACGCAGTATTTT. The full variable domain, rest sourced from reference TRBV7-6 and TRBJ2-3, is GAGVSQSPRYKVTKRGQDVALRCDPISGHVSLYWYRQALGQGPEFLTYFNYEAQQDKSGLPNDRFSAERPEGSISTLTIQRTEQRDSAMYRCASSLLSRDSLTDTQYFGPGTRLTVL.

At least ten counts were recorded for this clonotype. The chain has TRBV7-6 and TRBJ1-1; D is possibly TRBD1 (5 bases). Trimming removed 6 bases from V and 4 bases from J, with 24 bases in between. The CDR3 is 17 amino acids. Germline CDR1 is SGHVS and CDR2 is FNYEAQ. The CDR3, as DNA: TGTGCCAGCAGGGTCCCGGCTTGGGGACCGCGGAGCACTGAAGCTTTCTTT. Translating gives CASRVPAWGPRSTEAFF.

This clonotype was recorded many times. The chain combines TRBV20-1 with TRBJ1-1, with unresolved D. The CDR3 length is 15 residues. With 3 bases removed from V and 0 bases from J, the gap between germline ends came to 14 bases. CDR1 and CDR2 (germline): DFQATT, SNEGSKA (reference sequence). The CDR3 spells CSAREGFGMNTEAFF. CDR3 coding DNA: TGCAGTGCTAGGGAGGGCTTCGGGATGAACACTGAAGCTTTCTTT.

Ten or more counts support this clonotype. The V gene is TRBV7-2, the J gene TRBJ1-6; no clear D. The CDR3 length is 14 residues. Germline V gene lookup returns CDR1 SGHTA and CDR2 FQGNSA. Trimming left V 6 bases short and J 10 bases short, with 16 bases between. CDR3 amino acids: CASRGSSGGSPLHF. For the CDR3, the DNA is TGTGCCAGCAGGGGGTCCTCTGGTGGCTCACCCCTCCACTTT.

This clonotype was picked up a small number of times. The chain links TRBV11-3 to TRBJ1-2; weak D call: TRBD1 (5 bases). The germline V gene has CDR1 SGHNT and CDR2 YENEEA. The CDR3 is 15 amino acids. The V end lost 3 bases, the J end lost 4 bases, and 15 bases lay between the germline ends. CDR3 amino acids: CASSLGGSVGYGYTF. DNA of the CDR3: TGTGCCAGCAGCTTGGGGGGGTCTGTCGGCTATGGCTACACCTTC.

This clonotype was counted at least ten times. CDR3 DNA sequence: TGTGCCAGCAGCTTAGCTAGCGGGGCGGTCGACGAGCAGTACTTC. It codes for CASSLASGAVDEQYF. The rearrangement joins TRBV11-2 to TRBJ2-7, with 9 bases aligning to TRBD2. Germline CDR1 SGHAT, CDR2 FQNNGV. The V gene end was trimmed by 1 base and the J gene end by 5 bases; junction bases not matched to a gene: 6. The CDR3 totals 15 residues.

This clonotype was picked up many times. V gene TRBV6-5 combines with J gene TRBJ1-2; perhaps TRBD1 as D (5 bases). CDR3 size: 14 residues. Trimming pared 0 bases from V and 4 bases from J, leaving 9 bases between. Germline values: CDR1 MNHEY, CDR2 SVGAGI. The CDR3 here is CASSYSQGTYGYTF. The CDR3 nucleotides read TGTGCCAGCAGTTACTCGCAGGGCACCTATGGCTACACCTTC.